The clone carrying this TCR beta chain has a count of ten or more. The sample is drawn from a study of regulatory T cells in long-lasting Graves disease. Arm-PCR with iRepertoire HTBI primers amplified the CDR3 regions for these TCR beta libraries. TCRdb fed the multiplex PCR reads into MiXCR, producing one record per CDR3 protein. The table records approximately 460,000 distinct CDR3 sequences, around 17% of them present only once. Noted time point: newly diagnosed GD, antithyroid drugs for less than 3 months. Following extraction of RNA from PBMCs, that RNA was used to make the TCR library. The sample also formed part of further work on T cells in Graves' hyperthyroidism and ophthalmopathy.

The sequence came from a woman aged 25 to 45 with Graves disease. Sample: peripheral blood mononuclear cells (PBMCs), taken at new diagnosis, from a patient treated with antithyroid drugs.

The CDR3 loop is CASSLSMSSGNPKNIQYF. The DNA for the CDR3 is TGTGCCAGCAGCTTAAGTATGTCCAGCGGGAACCCCAAAAACATTCAGTACTTC. The rearrangement joins TRBV11-2 to TRBJ2-4; TRBD2 matches 7 bases. Per germline, CDR1 SGHAT and CDR2 FQNNGV. V lost 2 bases and J lost 2; bases outside the gene matches: 12. The length of the CDR3 is 18 residues.